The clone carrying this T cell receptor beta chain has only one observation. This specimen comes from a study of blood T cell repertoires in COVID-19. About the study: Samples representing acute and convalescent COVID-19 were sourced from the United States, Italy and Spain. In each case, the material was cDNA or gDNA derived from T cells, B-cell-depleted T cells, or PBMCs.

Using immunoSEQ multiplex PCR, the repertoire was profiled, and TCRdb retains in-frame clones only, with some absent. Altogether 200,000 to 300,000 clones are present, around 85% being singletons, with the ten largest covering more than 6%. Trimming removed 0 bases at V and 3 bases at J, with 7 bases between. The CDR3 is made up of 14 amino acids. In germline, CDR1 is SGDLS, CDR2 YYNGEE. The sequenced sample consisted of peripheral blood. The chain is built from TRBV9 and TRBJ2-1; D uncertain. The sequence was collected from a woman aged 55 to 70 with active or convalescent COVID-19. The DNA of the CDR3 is TGTGCCAGCAGCGTAGATAGAAGCTACAATGAGCAGTTCTTC. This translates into CASSVDRSYNEQFF.